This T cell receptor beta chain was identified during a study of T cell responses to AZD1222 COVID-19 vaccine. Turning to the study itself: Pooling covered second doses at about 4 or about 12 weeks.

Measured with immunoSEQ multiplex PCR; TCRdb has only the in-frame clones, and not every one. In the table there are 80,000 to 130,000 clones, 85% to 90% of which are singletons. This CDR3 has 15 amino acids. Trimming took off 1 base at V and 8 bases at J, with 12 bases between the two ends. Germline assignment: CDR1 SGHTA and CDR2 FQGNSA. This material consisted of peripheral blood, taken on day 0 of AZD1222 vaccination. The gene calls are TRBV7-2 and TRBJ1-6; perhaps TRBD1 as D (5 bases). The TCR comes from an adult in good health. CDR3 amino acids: CASSLDGTDHSPLHF. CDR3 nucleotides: TGTGCCAGCAGCTTAGATGGGACGGATCATTCACCCCTCCACTTT. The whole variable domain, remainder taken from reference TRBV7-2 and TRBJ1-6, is GAGVSQSPSNKVTEKGKDVELRCDPISGHTALYWYRQSLGQGLEFLIYFQGNSAPDKSGLPSDRFSAERTGGSVSTLTIQRTQQEDSAVYLCASSLDGTDHSPLHFGNGTRLTVT.